A selection of T cell receptor beta chains follows, all from one sample in a study of T cells in Graves' hyperthyroidism and ophthalmopathy. MiXCR, run by TCRdb on the multiplex PCR reads, gives a single entry per CDR3 protein. The data show 300,000 to 400,000 distinct CDR3 sequences, 13% to 15% seen once. The sample consisted of blood. These receptors all come from a young woman with Graves' ophthalmopathy. CDR3s include the opening cysteine and the closing phenylalanine or tryptophan. Each record gives: D gene, J gene, V gene, clone size, CDR3 DNA, CDR3 protein. The D gene is left open where the match is weak. Clone size, where shown, is once, few, many, or a class for clones that have expanded.

d_call: TRBD2; j_call: TRBJ2-3; v_call: TRBV29-1; clone_size: many; cdr3_nt: TGCAGCGTTGATGAGCGGGGGGCGACAGATACGCAGTATTTT; cdr3_aa: CSVDERGATDTQYF
d_call: NA; j_call: TRBJ2-7; v_call: TRBV7-2; clone_size: many; cdr3_nt: TGTGCCAGCAGCTTATCTGGTGAGCAGTACTTC; cdr3_aa: CASSLSGEQYF
d_call: TRBD2; j_call: TRBJ2-1; v_call: TRBV7-3; clone_size: few; cdr3_nt: TGTGCCAGCAGCTCTCGGGGAGCGGGGGGGACCTACAATGAGCAGTTCTTC; cdr3_aa: CASSSRGAGGTYNEQFF
d_call: NA; j_call: TRBJ2-2; v_call: TRBV27; clone_size: many; cdr3_nt: TGTGCCAGCAGAGTAGCGGAGTACACCGGGGAGCTGTTTTTT; cdr3_aa: CASRVAEYTGELFF
d_call: NA; j_call: TRBJ2-7; v_call: TRBV11-3; clone_size: many; cdr3_nt: TGTGCCAGCAGCTACGGCCCAAGCTACGAGCAGTACTTC; cdr3_aa: CASSYGPSYEQYF
d_call: TRBD1; j_call: TRBJ1-6; v_call: TRBV2; clone_size: many; cdr3_nt: TGTGCCAGAGGGACAGGGGGCAATAGTTCACCCCTCCACTTT; cdr3_aa: CARGTGGNSSPLHF
d_call: NA; j_call: TRBJ2-3; v_call: TRBV27; clone_size: many; cdr3_nt: TGTGCCAGCAGCGTCTTTCGTTCCGGCAGGGGCCAACCAGATACGCAGTATTTT; cdr3_aa: CASSVFRSGRGQPDTQYF
d_call: TRBD1; j_call: TRBJ1-4; v_call: TRBV19; clone_size: many; cdr3_nt: TGTGCCAGTAGTGTCCGACAGGGAAGTAATGAAAAACTGTTTTTT; cdr3_aa: CASSVRQGSNEKLFF
d_call: NA; j_call: TRBJ2-5; v_call: TRBV20-1; clone_size: many; cdr3_nt: TGCAGTGCTCCAATTAAGGACCGTCTAGAAGAGACCCAGTACTTC; cdr3_aa: CSAPIKDRLEETQYF
d_call: TRBD2; j_call: TRBJ2-4; v_call: TRBV27; clone_size: NA; cdr3_nt: TGTGCCAGCACGGGAGGGCCAAAAAACATTCAGTACTTC; cdr3_aa: CASTGGPKNIQYF
d_call: TRBD1; j_call: TRBJ2-1; v_call: TRBV28; clone_size: NA; cdr3_nt: TGTGCCAGCGGGTGGGGACAGGGGAATGAGCAGTTCTTC; cdr3_aa: CASGWGQGNEQFF
d_call: TRBD1; j_call: TRBJ1-2; v_call: TRBV7-2; clone_size: many; cdr3_nt: TGTGCCAGCAGCTTATCCCCAGGGGGTCGCGACTCTGGCTACACCTTC; cdr3_aa: CASSLSPGGRDSGYTF
d_call: NA; j_call: TRBJ1-1; v_call: TRBV28; clone_size: NA; cdr3_nt: TGTGCCAGCACCTTAATAGGGGACGGGGCTGGGGTGTTCACTGAAGCTTTCTTT; cdr3_aa: CASTLIGDGAGVFTEAFF
d_call: NA; j_call: TRBJ1-2; v_call: TRBV5-6; clone_size: many; cdr3_nt: TGTGCCAGCAGCTTGCGCAGGGCGGGCGGCTACACCTTC; cdr3_aa: CASSLRRAGGYTF
d_call: TRBD1; j_call: TRBJ1-5; v_call: TRBV24-1; clone_size: NA; cdr3_nt: TGTGCCAGCAGACAGGGCGCCGGGACAGGGAGTTTTTTTTCGTATCAGCCCCAGCATTTT; cdr3_aa: CASRQGAGTGSFFSYQPQHF
d_call: TRBD1; j_call: TRBJ2-7; v_call: TRBV7-2; clone_size: NA; cdr3_nt: TGTGCCAGCAGCTTACGTCGGACAGGGGGGCCCTACGAGCAGTACTTC; cdr3_aa: CASSLRRTGGPYEQYF
d_call: NA; j_call: TRBJ1-2; v_call: TRBV7-2; clone_size: many; cdr3_nt: TGTGCCAGCACTCACAACGGGGGGTATGGCTACACCTTC; cdr3_aa: CASTHNGGYGYTF
d_call: TRBD1; j_call: TRBJ2-7; v_call: TRBV7-2; clone_size: many; cdr3_nt: TGTGCCAGCAGCCAACGACAGGGTACTTACGAGCAGTACTTC; cdr3_aa: CASSQRQGTYEQYF
d_call: NA; j_call: TRBJ2-3; v_call: TRBV7-8; clone_size: many; cdr3_nt: TGTGCCAGCAGCCCCCCTTACACAGATACGCAGTATTTT; cdr3_aa: CASSPPYTDTQYF
d_call: NA; j_call: TRBJ1-2; v_call: TRBV9; clone_size: many; cdr3_nt: TGTGCCAGCAGCGCATTGACAGCTAACTATGGCTACACCTTC; cdr3_aa: CASSALTANYGYTF
d_call: TRBD2; j_call: TRBJ2-2; v_call: TRBV7-9; clone_size: many; cdr3_nt: TGTGCCAGCAGCTTAGCGCTAGCGGGGAACACCGGGGAGCTGTTTTTT; cdr3_aa: CASSLALAGNTGELFF
d_call: NA; j_call: TRBJ2-2; v_call: TRBV24-1; clone_size: many; cdr3_nt: TGTGCCACCAGTGCGTTGGGGGTCACCGGGGAGCTGTTTTTT; cdr3_aa: CATSALGVTGELFF
d_call: TRBD1; j_call: TRBJ1-2; v_call: TRBV10-3; clone_size: many; cdr3_nt: TGTGCCATCCGTCTGACAGGGGTCTATGGCTACACCTTC; cdr3_aa: CAIRLTGVYGYTF
d_call: TRBD2; j_call: TRBJ2-3; v_call: TRBV20-1; clone_size: NA; cdr3_nt: TGCAGTGTCCCCGGGACTAGCGGGTACACAGATACGCAGTATTTT; cdr3_aa: CSVPGTSGYTDTQYF
d_call: NA; j_call: TRBJ2-1; v_call: TRBV7-2; clone_size: many; cdr3_nt: TGTGCCAGCAGCCAGACAGTGTACAATGAGCAGTTCTTC; cdr3_aa: CASSQTVYNEQFF
d_call: NA; j_call: TRBJ2-3; v_call: TRBV28; clone_size: NA; cdr3_nt: TGTGCCAGCTTCAGACAGGAGGGTCACACAGATACGCAGTATTTT; cdr3_aa: CASFRQEGHTDTQYF
d_call: NA; j_call: TRBJ2-1; v_call: TRBV24-1; clone_size: many; cdr3_nt: TGTGCCACCAGTGATACCTACAATGAGCAGTTCTTC; cdr3_aa: CATSDTYNEQFF
d_call: NA; j_call: TRBJ2-2; v_call: TRBV19; clone_size: NA; cdr3_nt: TGTGCCAGTAAGGGAACCGGGATTCCAAACACCGGGGAGCTGTTTTTT; cdr3_aa: CASKGTGIPNTGELFF
d_call: NA; j_call: TRBJ2-1; v_call: TRBV30; clone_size: many; cdr3_nt: TGTGCCTGGGGGCGGCCCCTAAGCAAACGGGGAAGCAATGAGCAGTTCTTC; cdr3_aa: CAWGRPLSKRGSNEQFF
d_call: NA; j_call: TRBJ2-1; v_call: TRBV28; clone_size: many; cdr3_nt: TGTGCCAGCAGTGATCAGGGGAGGCACAATGAGCAGTTCTTC; cdr3_aa: CASSDQGRHNEQFF
d_call: NA; j_call: TRBJ2-1; v_call: TRBV18; clone_size: many; cdr3_nt: TGTGCCAGCTCGCCTACAGGGACCCAATACAATGAGCAGTTCTTC; cdr3_aa: CASSPTGTQYNEQFF
d_call: NA; j_call: TRBJ2-1; v_call: TRBV6-5; clone_size: NA; cdr3_nt: TGTGCCAGCAGTTACGAGGCCCGCAATGAGCAGTTCTTC; cdr3_aa: CASSYEARNEQFF
d_call: TRBD1; j_call: TRBJ2-5; v_call: TRBV2; clone_size: many; cdr3_nt: TGTGCCGCAATAGCACAGGGGGCCCCAGAGACCCAGTACTTC; cdr3_aa: CAAIAQGAPETQYF
d_call: NA; j_call: TRBJ1-2; v_call: TRBV19; clone_size: NA; cdr3_nt: TGTGCCAGTACCCGTCCCGGGGGGCCGGATGGCTACACCTTC; cdr3_aa: CASTRPGGPDGYTF
d_call: NA; j_call: TRBJ1-1; v_call: TRBV18; clone_size: many; cdr3_nt: TGTGCCAGCTCCCTTAAGGGCACTGAAGCTTTCTTT; cdr3_aa: CASSLKGTEAFF
d_call: TRBD2; j_call: TRBJ2-2; v_call: TRBV2; clone_size: many; cdr3_nt: TGTGCCACTCCGGGACTAGGGGGGGACACCGGGGAGCTGTTTTTT; cdr3_aa: CATPGLGGDTGELFF
d_call: NA; j_call: TRBJ1-6; v_call: TRBV5-5; clone_size: NA; cdr3_nt: TGTGCCAGCAGCTTAGAGGGACAACGTGATTCACCCCTCCACTTT; cdr3_aa: CASSLEGQRDSPLHF
d_call: NA; j_call: TRBJ1-2; v_call: TRBV14; clone_size: many; cdr3_nt: TGTGCCAGCAGCCTCATCTCGGGGGGGGCTGACTACACCTTC; cdr3_aa: CASSLISGGADYTF
d_call: NA; j_call: TRBJ1-5; v_call: TRBV20-1; clone_size: many; cdr3_nt: TGCAGTGCTAGAATGGGGGGCCCTCAGCCCCAGCATTTT; cdr3_aa: CSARMGGPQPQHF
d_call: TRBD1; j_call: TRBJ2-2; v_call: TRBV10-3; clone_size: many; cdr3_nt: TGTGCCGCAGCCGGGACAGGGTCCACCGGGGAGCTGTTTTTT; cdr3_aa: CAAAGTGSTGELFF
d_call: NA; j_call: TRBJ2-3; v_call: TRBV4-1; clone_size: NA; cdr3_nt: TGCGCCAGCAGCCAAGATCCGGGGTTCAATACGCAGTATTTT; cdr3_aa: CASSQDPGFNTQYF
d_call: NA; j_call: TRBJ1-5; v_call: TRBV7-8; clone_size: many; cdr3_nt: TGTGCCAGCAGCCAGGGCAGGGGAGGTTTTCAGCCCCAGCATTTT; cdr3_aa: CASSQGRGGFQPQHF
d_call: TRBD2; j_call: TRBJ2-5; v_call: TRBV29-1; clone_size: NA; cdr3_nt: TGCAGCGTTGTTGCTGGGGGGGTCCCCCGAGAGACCCAGTACTTC; cdr3_aa: CSVVAGGVPRETQYF
d_call: TRBD2; j_call: TRBJ2-1; v_call: TRBV10-3; clone_size: many; cdr3_nt: TGTGCCATCAGTGAGTCGAGCTTGCTAGCGGGGGAGAGCTCCTACAATGAGCAGTTCTTC; cdr3_aa: CAISESSLLAGESSYNEQFF
d_call: NA; j_call: TRBJ1-3; v_call: TRBV7-9; clone_size: few; cdr3_nt: TGTGCCAGCAGCCAAGGGACGGTGGGAAACACCATATATTTT; cdr3_aa: CASSQGTVGNTIYF
d_call: NA; j_call: TRBJ2-7; v_call: TRBV28; clone_size: many; cdr3_nt: TGTGCCAGCACCGACAATCCCTACGAGCAGTACTTC; cdr3_aa: CASTDNPYEQYF
d_call: NA; j_call: TRBJ1-6; v_call: TRBV28; clone_size: many; cdr3_nt: TGTGCCAGCAGTTTAATTTCGCCCTTCGTCCCCAATTCACCCCTCCACTTT; cdr3_aa: CASSLISPFVPNSPLHF
d_call: NA; j_call: TRBJ2-5; v_call: TRBV11-3; clone_size: many; cdr3_nt: TGTGCCAGCAGCTTAAGCCGGGGCAGTGGAGAGACCCAGTACTTC; cdr3_aa: CASSLSRGSGETQYF
d_call: NA; j_call: TRBJ2-3; v_call: TRBV11-2; clone_size: many; cdr3_nt: TGTGCCAGCAGCCCAGGGACTCCCACAGATACGCAGTATTTT; cdr3_aa: CASSPGTPTDTQYF
d_call: NA; j_call: TRBJ2-7; v_call: TRBV2; clone_size: many; cdr3_nt: TGTGCCAGCAGTGTAGAGGGGGCCTACGAGCAGTACTTC; cdr3_aa: CASSVEGAYEQYF
d_call: TRBD1; j_call: TRBJ1-2; v_call: TRBV6-1; clone_size: NA; cdr3_nt: TGTGCCAGCATTCAACGCCGGGACAGCTATGGCTACACCTTC; cdr3_aa: CASIQRRDSYGYTF